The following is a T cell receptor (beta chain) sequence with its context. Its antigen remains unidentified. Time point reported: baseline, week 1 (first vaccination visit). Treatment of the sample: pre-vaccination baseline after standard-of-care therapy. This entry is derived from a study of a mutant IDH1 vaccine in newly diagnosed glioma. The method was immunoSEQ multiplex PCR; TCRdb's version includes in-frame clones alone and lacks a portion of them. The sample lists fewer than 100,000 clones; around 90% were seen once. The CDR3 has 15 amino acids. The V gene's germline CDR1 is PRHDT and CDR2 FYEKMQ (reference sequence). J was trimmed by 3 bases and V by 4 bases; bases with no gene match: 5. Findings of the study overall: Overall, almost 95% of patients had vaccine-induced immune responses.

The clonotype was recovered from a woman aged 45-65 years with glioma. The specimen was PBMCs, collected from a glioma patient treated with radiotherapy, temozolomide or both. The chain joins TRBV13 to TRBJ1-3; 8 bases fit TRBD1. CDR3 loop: CASSYQGAFGNTIYF. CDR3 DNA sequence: TGTGCCAGCAGCTACCAGGGGGCCTTTGGAAACACCATATATTTT.